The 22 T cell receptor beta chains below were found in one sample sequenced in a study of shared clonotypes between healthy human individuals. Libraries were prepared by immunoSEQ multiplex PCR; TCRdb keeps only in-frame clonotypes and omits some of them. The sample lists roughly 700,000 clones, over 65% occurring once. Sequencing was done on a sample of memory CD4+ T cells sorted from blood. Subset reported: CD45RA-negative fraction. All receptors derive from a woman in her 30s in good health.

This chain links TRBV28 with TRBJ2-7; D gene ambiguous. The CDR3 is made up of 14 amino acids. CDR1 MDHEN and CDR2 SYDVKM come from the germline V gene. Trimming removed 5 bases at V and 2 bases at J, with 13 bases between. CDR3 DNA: TGTGCCAGCAGTCGAACAAGGGTGCCCTACGAGCAGTACTTC. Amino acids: CASSRTRVPYEQYF.

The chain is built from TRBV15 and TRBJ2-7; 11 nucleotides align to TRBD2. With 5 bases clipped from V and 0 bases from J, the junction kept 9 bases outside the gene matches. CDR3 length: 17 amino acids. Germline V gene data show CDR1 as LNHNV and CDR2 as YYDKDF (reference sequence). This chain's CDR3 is CATSQRVTSGASYEQYF. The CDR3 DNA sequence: TGTGCCACCAGCCAAAGGGTGACTAGCGGGGCCTCCTACGAGCAGTACTTC.

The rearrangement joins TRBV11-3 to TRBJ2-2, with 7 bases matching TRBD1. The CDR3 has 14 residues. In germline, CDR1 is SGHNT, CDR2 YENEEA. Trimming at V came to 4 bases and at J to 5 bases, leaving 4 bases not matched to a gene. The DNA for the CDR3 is TGTGCCAGCAGCTCAGGGGGTAGTACCGGGGAGCTGTTTTTT. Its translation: CASSSGGSTGELFF.

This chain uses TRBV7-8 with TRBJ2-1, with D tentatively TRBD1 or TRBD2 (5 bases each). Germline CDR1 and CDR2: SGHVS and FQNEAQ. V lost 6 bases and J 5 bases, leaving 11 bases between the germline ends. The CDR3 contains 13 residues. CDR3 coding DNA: TGTGCCAGCAGGTCCAGAGGGGACAATGAGCAGTTCTTC. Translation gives CASRSRGDNEQFF.

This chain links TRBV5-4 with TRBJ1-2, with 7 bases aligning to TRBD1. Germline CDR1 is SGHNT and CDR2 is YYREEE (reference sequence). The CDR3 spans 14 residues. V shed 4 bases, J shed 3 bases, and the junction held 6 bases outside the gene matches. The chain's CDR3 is CASSHIDRDYGYTF. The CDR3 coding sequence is TGTGCCAGCAGCCATATCGACAGGGACTATGGCTACACCTTC.

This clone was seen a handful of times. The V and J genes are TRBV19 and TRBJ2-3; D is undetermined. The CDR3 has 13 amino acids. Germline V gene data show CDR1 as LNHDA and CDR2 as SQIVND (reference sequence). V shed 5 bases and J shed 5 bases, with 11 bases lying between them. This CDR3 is CASSSNGLDTQYF. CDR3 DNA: TGTGCCAGTAGTTCGAACGGGCTAGATACGCAGTATTTT.

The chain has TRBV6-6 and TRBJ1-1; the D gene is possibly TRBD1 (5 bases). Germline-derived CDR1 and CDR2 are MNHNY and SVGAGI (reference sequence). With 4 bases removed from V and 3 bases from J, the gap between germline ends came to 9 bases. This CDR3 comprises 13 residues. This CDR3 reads CASSSGADTEAFF. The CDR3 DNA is TGTGCCAGCAGTTCCGGGGCCGACACTGAAGCTTTCTTT.

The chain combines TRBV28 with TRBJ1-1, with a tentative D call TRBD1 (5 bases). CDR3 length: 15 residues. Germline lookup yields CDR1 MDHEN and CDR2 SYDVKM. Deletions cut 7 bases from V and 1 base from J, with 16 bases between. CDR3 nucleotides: TGTGCCAGCACCACTTCGGGGGATGCGAACACTGAAGCTTTCTTT. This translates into CASTTSGDANTEAFF.

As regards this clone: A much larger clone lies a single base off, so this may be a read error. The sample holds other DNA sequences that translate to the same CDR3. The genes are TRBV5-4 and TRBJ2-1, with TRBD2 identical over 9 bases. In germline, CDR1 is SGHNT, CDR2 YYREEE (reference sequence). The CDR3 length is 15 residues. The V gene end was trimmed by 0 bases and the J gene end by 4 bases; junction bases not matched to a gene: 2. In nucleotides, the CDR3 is TGTGCCAGCAGCTTGGATAGCGGGAGTTACAATGAGCAGTTCTTC. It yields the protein CASSLDSGSYNEQFF. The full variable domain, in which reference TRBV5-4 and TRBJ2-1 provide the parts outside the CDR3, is ETGVTQSPTHLIKTRGQQVTLRCSSQSGHNTVSWYQQALGQGPQFIFQYYREEENGRGNFPPRFSGLQFPNYSSELNVNALELDDSALYLCASSLDSGSYNEQFFGPGTRLTVL.

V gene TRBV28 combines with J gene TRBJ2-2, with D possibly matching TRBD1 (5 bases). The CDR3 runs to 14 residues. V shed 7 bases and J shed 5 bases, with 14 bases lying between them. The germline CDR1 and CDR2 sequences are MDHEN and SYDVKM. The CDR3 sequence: CASTMGLSTGELFF. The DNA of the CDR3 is TGTGCCAGCACTATGGGGCTATCTACCGGGGAGCTGTTTTTT.

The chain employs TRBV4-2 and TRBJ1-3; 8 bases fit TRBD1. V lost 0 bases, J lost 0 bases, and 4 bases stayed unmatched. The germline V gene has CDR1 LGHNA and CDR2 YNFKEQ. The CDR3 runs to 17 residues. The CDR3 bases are TGTGCCAGCAGCCAAGATTGGCAGGGGGCCTCTGGAAACACCATATATTTT. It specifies CASSQDWQGASGNTIYF.

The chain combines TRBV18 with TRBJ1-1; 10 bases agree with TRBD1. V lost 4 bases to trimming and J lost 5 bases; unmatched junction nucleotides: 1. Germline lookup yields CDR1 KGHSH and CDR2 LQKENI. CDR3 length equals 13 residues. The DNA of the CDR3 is TGTGCCAGCTCACGGACAGGGGGAACTGAAGCTTTCTTT. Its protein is CASSRTGGTEAFF.

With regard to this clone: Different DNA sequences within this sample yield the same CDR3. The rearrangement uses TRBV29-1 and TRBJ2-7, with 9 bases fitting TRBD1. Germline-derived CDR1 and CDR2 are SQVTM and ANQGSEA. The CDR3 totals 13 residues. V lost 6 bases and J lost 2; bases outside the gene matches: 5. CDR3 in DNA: TGCAGCGTACCGGGACAGGGAACCTACGAGCAGTACTTC. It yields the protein CSVPGQGTYEQYF.

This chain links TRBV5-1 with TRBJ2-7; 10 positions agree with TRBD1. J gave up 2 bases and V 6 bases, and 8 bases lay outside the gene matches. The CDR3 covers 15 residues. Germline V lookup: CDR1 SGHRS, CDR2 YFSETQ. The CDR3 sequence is CASTYTGTGAYEQYF. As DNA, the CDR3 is TGCGCCAGCACTTATACCGGGACAGGGGCCTACGAGCAGTACTTC. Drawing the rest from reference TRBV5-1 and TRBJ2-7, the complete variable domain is KAGVTQTPRYLIKTRGQQVTLSCSPISGHRSVSWYQQTPGQGLQFLFEYFSETQRNKGNFPGRFSGRQFSNSRSEMNVSTLELGDSALYLCASTYTGTGAYEQYFGPGTRLTVT.

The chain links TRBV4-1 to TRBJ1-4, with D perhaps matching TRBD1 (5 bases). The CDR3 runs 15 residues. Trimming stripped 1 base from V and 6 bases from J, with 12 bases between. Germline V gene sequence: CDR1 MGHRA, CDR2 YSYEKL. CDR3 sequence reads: CASSQVRGGHEKLFF. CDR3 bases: TGCGCCAGCAGCCAAGTACGGGGGGGACATGAAAAACTGTTTTTT.

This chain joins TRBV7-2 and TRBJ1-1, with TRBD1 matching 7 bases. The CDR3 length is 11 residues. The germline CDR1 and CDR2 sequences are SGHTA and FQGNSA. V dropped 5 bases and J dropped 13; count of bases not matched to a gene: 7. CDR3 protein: CASSILTGRFF. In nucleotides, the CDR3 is TGTGCCAGCAGCATTCTGACAGGGCGTTTCTTT.

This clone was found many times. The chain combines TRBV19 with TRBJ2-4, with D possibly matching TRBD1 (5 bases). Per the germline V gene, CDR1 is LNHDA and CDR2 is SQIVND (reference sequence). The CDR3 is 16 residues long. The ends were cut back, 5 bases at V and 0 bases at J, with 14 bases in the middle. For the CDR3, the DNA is TGTGCCAGTAGTCCAACCGACAGAAAAGCCAAAAACATTCAGTACTTC. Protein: CASSPTDRKAKNIQYF.

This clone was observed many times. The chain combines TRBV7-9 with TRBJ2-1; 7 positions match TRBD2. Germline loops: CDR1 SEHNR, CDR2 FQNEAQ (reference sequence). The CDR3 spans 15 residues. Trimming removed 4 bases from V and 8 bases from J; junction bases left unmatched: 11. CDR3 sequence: CASSWWTRTSDEQFF. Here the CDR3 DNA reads TGTGCCAGCAGCTGGTGGACTAGGACCTCGGATGAGCAGTTCTTC.

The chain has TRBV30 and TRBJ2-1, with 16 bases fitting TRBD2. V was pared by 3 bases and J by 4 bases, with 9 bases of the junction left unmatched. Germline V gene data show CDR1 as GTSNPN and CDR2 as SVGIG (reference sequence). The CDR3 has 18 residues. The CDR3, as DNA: TGTGCCTGGAGGGGGACCGGGACTAGCGGGAGGGCGTACAATGAGCAGTTCTTC. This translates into CAWRGTGTSGRAYNEQFF. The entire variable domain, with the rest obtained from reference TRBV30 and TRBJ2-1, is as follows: SQTIHQWPATLVQPVGSPLSLECTVEGTSNPNLYWYRQAAGRGLQLLFYSVGIGQISSEVPQNLSASRPQDRQFILSSKKLLLSDSGFYLCAWRGTGTSGRAYNEQFFGPGTRLTVL.

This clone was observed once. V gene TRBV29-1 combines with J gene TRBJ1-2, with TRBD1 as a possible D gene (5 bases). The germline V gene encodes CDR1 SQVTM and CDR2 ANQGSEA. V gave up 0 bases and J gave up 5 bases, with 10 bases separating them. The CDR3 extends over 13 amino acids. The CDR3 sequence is CSVEELRGYGYTF. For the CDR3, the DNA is TGCAGCGTTGAAGAACTCCGGGGGTATGGCTACACCTTC. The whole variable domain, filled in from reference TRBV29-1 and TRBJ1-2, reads SAVISQKPSRDICQRGTSLTIQCQVDSQVTMMFWYRQQPGQSLTLIATANQGSEATYESGFVIDKFPISRPNLTFSTLTVSNMSPEDSSIYLCSVEELRGYGYTFGSGTRLTVV.

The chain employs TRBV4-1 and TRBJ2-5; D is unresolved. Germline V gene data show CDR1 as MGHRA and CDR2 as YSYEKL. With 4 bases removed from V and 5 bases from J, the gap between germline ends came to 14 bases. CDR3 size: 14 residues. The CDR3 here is CASSRTLRAETQYF. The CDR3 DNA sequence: TGCGCCAGCAGCCGGACGCTCCGGGCGGAGACCCAGTACTTC.

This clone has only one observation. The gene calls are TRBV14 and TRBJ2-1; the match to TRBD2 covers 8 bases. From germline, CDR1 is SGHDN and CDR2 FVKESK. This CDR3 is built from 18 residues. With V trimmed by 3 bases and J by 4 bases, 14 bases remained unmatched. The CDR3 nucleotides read TGTGCCAGCAGCCACCGGACTAGCCAATACGCATCATACAATGAGCAGTTCTTC. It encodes CASSHRTSQYASYNEQFF.